This TCR beta chain was captured in a study of siplizumab effects on memory and regulatory T cells (dated by TCRdb to between 2018 and 2020). In the study overall: Across eight responder-stimulator pairs, mixed lymphocyte reactions were run in pairs, about 1 with siplizumab at roughly 0.99 ug/mL and about 1 without drug. The study examined how the anti-CD2 antibody siplizumab affects alloreactive T-cell subsets in allogeneic mixed lymphocyte reactions built from human PBMCs. Study-level results and caveats: Among mappable alloreactive CD4+ clones, an average Treg-derived fraction of over 60% was observed with siplizumab, compared with 26.9% in control reactions. For roughly 75-97% of proliferating CD4+ or CD8+ clones, no naive or memory phenotype could be assigned. Siplizumab significantly reduced the cumulative frequency of alloreactive sequences traceable to unstimulated CD4+ memory T cells. Because sequences below about 10^-5 frequency were poorly captured, only a minor fraction of alloreactive clones could be mapped to unstimulated subsets. Greater diversity appeared to be present in unstimulated naive T cells than in memory T cells, and a substantial contribution to the alloresponse seemed to be made by naive cells. Whether proliferating Tregs from siplizumab cultures actually had suppressive function was not functionally confirmed.

Library preparation was by the immunoSEQ multiplex PCR assay. Roughly 10^5 TCR templates per sample were assayed on the deep sequencing platform. Genomic DNA extracted from sorted T cells was used for TCRbeta CDR3 sequencing. Regarding the original processing steps: The R programming language was used for clonal analysis of TCRbeta CDR3 data. Alloreactive CD4+ and CD8+ clones were defined by comparing unstimulated samples with post-reaction CFSE-low samples. Regulatory or non-regulatory origin of alloreactive CD4+ clones was assigned by matching sequences to the sorted unstimulated Treg and non-Treg repertoires. TCRdb retrieved this table from immuneACCESS and kept in-frame rearrangements only. Not all clones are present; in checked studies, unresolved V genes account for under half, and no reason is known for the remainder. V, J and clone size reflect that table, while D and trimming were determined from the DNA. The sample data list about 10,000 clones, and 40% of these were observed just once. The ten largest account for more than 6.5% of the sample.

Regarding this clone: There is no known antigen for this receptor. No much larger clone exists at a distance of one base, and base qualities are not known.

The CDR3, from cysteine to phenylalanine, totals 18 residues. Only CDR3 DNA is held: 54 bases, read in frame from base 1. Relative to germline, V is 5 bases shorter and J is 5 bases shorter, with 22 bases between their ends. Per the germline V gene, SGHTA is the CDR1 and FQGTGA is the CDR2. Mixed lymphocyte reaction cells were cocultured at 37°C for more than 5 days. After responder PBMCs were labelled with CFSE and stimulator PBMCs with Violet Dye, the two populations were combined at a 1:1 ratio. Sorted unstimulated T cells and proliferating T cells recovered from mixed lymphocyte reactions underwent TCRbeta CDR3 sequencing. Fresh whole blood from approximately ten HLA-typed healthy donors was used to isolate PBMCs. After the mixed lymphocyte reaction, proliferating CFSE-low responder T cells were FACS-sorted for TCR sequencing.

The rearranged segments are TRBV7-3 and TRBJ2-6, with the D gene uncertain. The TCR was taken from a human donor in good health; the cells came from an allogeneic mixed lymphocyte reaction. The sample was CFSE-low (dividing) CD4+ T cells sorted from an allogeneic mixed lymphocyte reaction. The CDR3 protein is CASSRCASSQSRANVLTF. The nucleotides read TGTGCCAGCAGCCGTTGCGCCAGCTCACAAAGTCGGGCCAACGTCCTGACTTTC.